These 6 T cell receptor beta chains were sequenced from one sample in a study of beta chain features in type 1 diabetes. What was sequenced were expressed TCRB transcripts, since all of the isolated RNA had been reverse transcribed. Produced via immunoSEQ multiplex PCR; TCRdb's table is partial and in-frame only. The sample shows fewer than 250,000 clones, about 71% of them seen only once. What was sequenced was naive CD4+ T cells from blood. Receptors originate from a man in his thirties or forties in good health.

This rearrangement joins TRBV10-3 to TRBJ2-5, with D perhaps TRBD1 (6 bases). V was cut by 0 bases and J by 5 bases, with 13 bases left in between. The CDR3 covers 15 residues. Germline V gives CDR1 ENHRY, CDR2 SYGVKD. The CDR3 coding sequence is TGTGCCATCAGTGAGTCCGCAGGGGCCAAGGAGACCCAGTACTTC. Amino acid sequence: CAISESAGAKETQYF.

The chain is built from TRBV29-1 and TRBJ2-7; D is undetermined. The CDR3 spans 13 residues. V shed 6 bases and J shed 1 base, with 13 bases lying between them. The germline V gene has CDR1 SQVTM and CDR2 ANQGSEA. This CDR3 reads CSVRTVLSYEQYF. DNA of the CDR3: TGCAGCGTGAGAACAGTTCTTTCCTACGAGCAGTACTTC.

For the CDR3, the DNA is TGCAGCGTCCGATACAGGGGCCGGGGCTACACCTTC. Its protein product is CSVRYRGRGYTF. The chain recombines TRBV29-1 with TRBJ1-2; 7 bases match TRBD1. Germline CDR1 is SQVTM and CDR2 is ANQGSEA. The CDR3 is 12 residues long. Trimming cost V 6 bases and J 8 bases; bases outside gene matches: 9.

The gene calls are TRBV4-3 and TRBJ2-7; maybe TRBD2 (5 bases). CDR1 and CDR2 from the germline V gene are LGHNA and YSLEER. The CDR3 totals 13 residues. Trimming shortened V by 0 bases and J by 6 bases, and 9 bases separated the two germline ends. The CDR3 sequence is CASSQEAGSEQYF. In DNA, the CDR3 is TGCGCCAGCAGCCAAGAGGCGGGCTCCGAGCAGTACTTC.

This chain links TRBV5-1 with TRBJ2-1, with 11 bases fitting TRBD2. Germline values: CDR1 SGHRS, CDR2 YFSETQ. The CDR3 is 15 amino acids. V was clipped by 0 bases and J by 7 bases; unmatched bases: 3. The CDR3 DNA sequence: TGCGCCAGCAGCTTGGCGGCTAGCGGGAGGAATGAGCAGTTCTTC. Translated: CASSLAASGRNEQFF. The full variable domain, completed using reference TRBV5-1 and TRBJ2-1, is KAGVTQTPRYLIKTRGQQVTLSCSPISGHRSVSWYQQTPGQGLQFLFEYFSETQRNKGNFPGRFSGRQFSNSRSEMNVSTLELGDSALYLCASSLAASGRNEQFFGPGTRLTVL.

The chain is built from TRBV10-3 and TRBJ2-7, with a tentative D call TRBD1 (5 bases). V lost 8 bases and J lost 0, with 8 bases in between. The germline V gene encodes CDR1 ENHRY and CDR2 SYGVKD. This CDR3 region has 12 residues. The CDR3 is CAIGADSYEQYF. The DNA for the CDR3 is TGTGCCATCGGGGCCGACTCCTACGAGCAGTACTTC.